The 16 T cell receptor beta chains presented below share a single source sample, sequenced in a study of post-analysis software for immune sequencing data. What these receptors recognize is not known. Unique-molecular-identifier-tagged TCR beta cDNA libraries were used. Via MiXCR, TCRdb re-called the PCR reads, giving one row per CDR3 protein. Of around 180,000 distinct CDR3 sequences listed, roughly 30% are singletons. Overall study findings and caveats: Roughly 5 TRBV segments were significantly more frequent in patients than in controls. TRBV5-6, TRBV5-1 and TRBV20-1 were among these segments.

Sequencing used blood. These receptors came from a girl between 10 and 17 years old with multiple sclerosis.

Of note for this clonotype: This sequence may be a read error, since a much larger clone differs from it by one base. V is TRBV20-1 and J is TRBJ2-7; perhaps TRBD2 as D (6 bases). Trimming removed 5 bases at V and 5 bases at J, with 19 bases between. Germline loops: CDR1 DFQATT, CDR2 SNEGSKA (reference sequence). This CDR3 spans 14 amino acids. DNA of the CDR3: TGCAGTGCTCTCTGGGAGGCGTCCCTCCACGAGCAGTACTTC. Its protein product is CSALWEASLHEQYF.

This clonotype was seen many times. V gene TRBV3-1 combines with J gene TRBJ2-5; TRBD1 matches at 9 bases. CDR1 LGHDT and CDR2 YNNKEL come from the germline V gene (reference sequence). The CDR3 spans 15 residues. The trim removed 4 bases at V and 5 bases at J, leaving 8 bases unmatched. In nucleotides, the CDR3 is TGTGCCAGCAGCCTCCAAACAGGGGGCATTGAGACCCAGTACTTC. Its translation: CASSLQTGGIETQYF.

CDR3 nucleotides: TGTGCCAGCAGCTTAGAGCTAGCGGCGAACACCGGGGAGCTGTTTTTT. This codes for CASSLELAANTGELFF. This rearrangement joins TRBV11-2 to TRBJ2-2; 7 nucleotides agree with TRBD2. V lost 0 bases to trimming and J lost 0 bases; unmatched junction nucleotides: 1. The germline CDR1 and CDR2 sequences are SGHAT and FQNNGV. This CDR3 has 16 amino acids.

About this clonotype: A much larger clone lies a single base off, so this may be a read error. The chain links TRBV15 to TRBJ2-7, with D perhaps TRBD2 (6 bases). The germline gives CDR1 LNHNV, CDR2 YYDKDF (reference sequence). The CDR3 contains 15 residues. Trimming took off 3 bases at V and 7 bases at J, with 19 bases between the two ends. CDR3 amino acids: CATSSDRGGYNEQYF. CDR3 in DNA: TGTGCCACCAGCAGTGACCGGGGAGGCTACAATGAGCAGTACTTC.

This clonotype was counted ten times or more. The DNA for the CDR3 is TGCGCCAGCAGCTTGATAGGCGGTAGCTCCTACGAGCAGTACTTC. Amino acid sequence: CASSLIGGSSYEQYF. The rearrangement joins TRBV5-1 to TRBJ2-7; D remains unclear. The CDR3 is 15 amino acids. Germline V CDR1 and CDR2: SGHRS, YFSETQ. Trimming cost V 1 base and J 0 bases, with 11 bases left between them.

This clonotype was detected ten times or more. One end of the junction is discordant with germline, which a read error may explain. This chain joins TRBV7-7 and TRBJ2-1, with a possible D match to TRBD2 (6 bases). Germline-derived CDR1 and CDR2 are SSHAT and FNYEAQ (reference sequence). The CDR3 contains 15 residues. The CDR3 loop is CASSLGEAGYNEQFF. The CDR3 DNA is TGTGCTAGCAGCTTAGGGGAGGCTGGGTACAATGAGCAGTTCTTC.

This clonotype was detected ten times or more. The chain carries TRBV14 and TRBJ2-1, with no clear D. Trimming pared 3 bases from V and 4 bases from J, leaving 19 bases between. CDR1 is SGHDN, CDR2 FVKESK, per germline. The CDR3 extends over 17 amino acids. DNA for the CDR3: TGTGCCAGCAGCCATAGGTCTTGGCTTCCCCGTTACAATGAGCAGTTCTTC. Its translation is CASSHRSWLPRYNEQFF.

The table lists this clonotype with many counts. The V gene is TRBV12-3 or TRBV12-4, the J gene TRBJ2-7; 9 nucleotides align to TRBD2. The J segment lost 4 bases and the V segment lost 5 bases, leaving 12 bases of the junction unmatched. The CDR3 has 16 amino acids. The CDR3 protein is CASSPPRLAGIYEQYF. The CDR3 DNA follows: TGTGCCAGCAGTCCACCTCGGCTAGCGGGAATTTACGAGCAGTACTTC.

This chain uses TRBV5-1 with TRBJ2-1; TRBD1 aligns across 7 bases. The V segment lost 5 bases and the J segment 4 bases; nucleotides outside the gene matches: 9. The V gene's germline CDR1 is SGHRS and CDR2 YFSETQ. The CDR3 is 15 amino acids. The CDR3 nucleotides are TGCGCCAGCAGATGGATAGGGGGCGATTACAATGAGCAGTTCTTC. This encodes CASRWIGGDYNEQFF. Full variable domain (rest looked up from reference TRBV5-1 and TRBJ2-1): KAGVTQTPRYLIKTRGQQVTLSCSPISGHRSVSWYQQTPGQGLQFLFEYFSETQRNKGNFPGRFSGRQFSNSRSEMNVSTLELGDSALYLCASRWIGGDYNEQFFGPGTRLTVL.

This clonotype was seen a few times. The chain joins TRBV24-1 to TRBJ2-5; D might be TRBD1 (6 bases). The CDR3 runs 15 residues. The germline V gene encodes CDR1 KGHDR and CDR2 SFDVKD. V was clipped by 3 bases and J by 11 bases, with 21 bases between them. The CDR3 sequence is CATSDAGTIDNEQYF. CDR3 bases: TGTGCCACCAGTGATGCCGGGACAATCGACAATGAGCAGTACTTC.

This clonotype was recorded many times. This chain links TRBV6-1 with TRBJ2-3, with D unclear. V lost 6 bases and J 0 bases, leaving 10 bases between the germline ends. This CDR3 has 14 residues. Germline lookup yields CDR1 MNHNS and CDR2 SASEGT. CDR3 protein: CASRRQTSTDTQYF. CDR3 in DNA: TGTGCCAGCAGAAGGCAGACTAGCACAGATACGCAGTATTTT.

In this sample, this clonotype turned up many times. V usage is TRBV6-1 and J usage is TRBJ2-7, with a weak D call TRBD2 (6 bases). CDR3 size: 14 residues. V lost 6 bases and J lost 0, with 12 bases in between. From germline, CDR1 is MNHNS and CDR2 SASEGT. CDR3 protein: CASRATRRSYEQYF. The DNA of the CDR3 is TGTGCCAGCAGGGCGACTAGGCGCTCCTACGAGCAGTACTTC.

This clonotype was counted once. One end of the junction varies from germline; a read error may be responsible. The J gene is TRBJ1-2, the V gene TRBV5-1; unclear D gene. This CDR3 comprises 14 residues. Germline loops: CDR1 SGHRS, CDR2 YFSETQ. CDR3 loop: CASSMKDGGYVYTF. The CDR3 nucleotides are TGCGCCAGCAGCATGAAGGATGGAGGCTATGTCTACACCTTC. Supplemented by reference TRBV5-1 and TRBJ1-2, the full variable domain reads KAGVTQTPRYLIKTRGQQVTLSCSPISGHRSVSWYQQTPGQGLQFLFEYFSETQRNKGNFPGRFSGRQFSNSRSEMNVSTLELGDSALYLCASSMKDGGYVYTFGSGTRLTVV.

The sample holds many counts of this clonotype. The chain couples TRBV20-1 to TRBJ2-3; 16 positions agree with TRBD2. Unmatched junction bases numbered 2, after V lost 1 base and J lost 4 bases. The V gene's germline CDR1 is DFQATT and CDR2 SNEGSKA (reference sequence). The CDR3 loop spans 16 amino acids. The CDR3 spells CSARGGTSGRADTQYF. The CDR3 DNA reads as TGCAGTGCTAGAGGGGGGACTAGCGGGAGGGCAGATACGCAGTATTTT.

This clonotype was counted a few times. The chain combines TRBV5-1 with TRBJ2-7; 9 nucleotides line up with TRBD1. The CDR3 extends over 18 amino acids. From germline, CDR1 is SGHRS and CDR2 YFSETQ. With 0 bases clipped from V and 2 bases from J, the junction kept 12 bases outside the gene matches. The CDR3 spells CASSLVLKGQGLAYEQYF. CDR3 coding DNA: TGCGCCAGCAGCTTGGTGTTAAAGGGACAGGGTTTGGCCTACGAGCAGTACTTC.

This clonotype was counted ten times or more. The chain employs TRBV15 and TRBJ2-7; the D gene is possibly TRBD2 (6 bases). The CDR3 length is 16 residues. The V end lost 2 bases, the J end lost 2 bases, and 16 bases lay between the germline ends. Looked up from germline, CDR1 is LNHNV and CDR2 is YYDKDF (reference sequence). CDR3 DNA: TGTGCCACCAGCAGAACTCCCGGGACTTTGACCTACGAGCAGTACTTC. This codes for CATSRTPGTLTYEQYF. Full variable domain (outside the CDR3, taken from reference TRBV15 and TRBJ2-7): DAMVIQNPRYQVTQFGKPVTLSCSQTLNHNVMYWYQQKSSQAPKLLFHYYDKDFNNEADTPDNFQSRRPNTSFCFLDIRSPGLGDTAMYLCATSRTPGTLTYEQYFGPGTRLTVT.